Below, 22 T cell receptor beta chains from the same sample are listed, as sequenced in a study of beta chain features in type 1 diabetes. The whole isolated RNA underwent reverse transcription, so sequencing captured expressed TCRB transcripts. Here immunoSEQ multiplex PCR was the method, and the copy in TCRdb shows in-frame clones only, minus some. The sample shows 250,000 to 350,000 clones, 12% to 15% of them seen only once. Material for sequencing was central memory CD4+ T cells from blood. The receptors here all came from a man younger than 45 in good health.

This clone has only a few counts. The V gene is TRBV5-1, the J gene TRBJ2-1, with TRBD2 identical over 9 bases. The CDR3 loop spans 17 amino acids. V shed 2 bases, J shed 8 bases, and the junction held 14 bases outside the gene matches. Germline CDR1 and CDR2: SGHRS and YFSETQ. The CDR3 region is CASSFLPAGGREDEQFF. CDR3 DNA: TGCGCCAGCAGCTTCTTACCAGCGGGGGGCCGAGAGGATGAGCAGTTCTTC.

This rearrangement joins TRBV5-1 to TRBJ1-2, with 8 bases fitting TRBD1. This CDR3 comprises 15 residues. V shed 5 bases and J 5 bases; nucleotides not matched to a gene: 11. From germline, CDR1 is SGHRS and CDR2 YFSETQ. CDR3 DNA sequence: TGCGCCAGCAGGGGGACAGGCTCTTCTTTATATGGCTACACCTTC. Translation: CASRGTGSSLYGYTF.

This clone was seen a handful of times. CDR3 residues: CASSQDRGTGNQPQHF. CDR3 DNA sequence: TGCGCCAGCAGCCAAGATAGGGGAACGGGGAATCAGCCCCAGCATTTT. The chain has TRBV4-1 and TRBJ1-5, with D tentatively TRBD1 (5 bases). The CDR3 is 16 amino acids. The germline V and J ends were trimmed by 0 bases and 4 bases, with 13 bases remaining between them. Germline CDR1 is MGHRA and CDR2 is YSYEKL.

V gene TRBV18 combines with J gene TRBJ1-1; D remains ambiguous. The CDR3 consists of 13 residues. V lost 2 bases, J lost 5 bases, and 9 bases lay in between. Germline values: CDR1 KGHSH, CDR2 LQKENI. CDR3 amino acids: CASSPVQETEAFF. The CDR3, as DNA: TGTGCCAGCTCACCAGTCCAGGAAACTGAAGCTTTCTTT. Looking up the rest from reference TRBV18 and TRBJ1-1 gives the full variable domain: NAGVMQNPRHLVRRRGQEARLRCSPMKGHSHVYWYRQLPEEGLKFMVYLQKENIIDESGMPKERFSAEFPKEGPSILRIQQVVRGDSAAYFCASSPVQETEAFFGQGTRLTVV.

This clone was observed a handful of times. The chain carries TRBV18 and TRBJ2-2; TRBD2 matches 9 bases. The germline V gene has CDR1 KGHSH and CDR2 LQKENI. This CDR3 has 18 amino acids. V shed 3 bases and J 3 bases; nucleotides not matched to a gene: 11. CDR3 in amino acids: CASSPRTSEARYTGELFF. The DNA of the CDR3 is TGTGCCAGCTCACCTCGGACTAGCGAGGCACGATACACCGGGGAGCTGTTTTTT.

CDR3 DNA: TGTGCCAGCAGCTTACAGGGGGAAGGCACTGAAGCTTTCTTT. Its translation is CASSLQGEGTEAFF. The rearrangement links TRBV7-9 to TRBJ1-1; TRBD1 matches 7 bases. With V trimmed by 2 bases and J by 4 bases, 4 bases remained unmatched. CDR1 SEHNR and CDR2 FQNEAQ come from the germline V gene (reference sequence). The CDR3 runs 14 residues.

The rearrangement joins TRBV11-2 to TRBJ2-2, with D perhaps TRBD1 (6 bases). V was shortened by 4 bases and J by 6 bases, with 15 bases between the two germline ends. The germline V gene encodes CDR1 SGHAT and CDR2 FQNNGV. This CDR3 is 15 amino acids long. CDR3 coding DNA: TGTGCCAGCAGCTGGCGTGGGGGCCAATCCGGGGAGCTGTTTTTT. Protein sequence: CASSWRGGQSGELFF.

CDR3 nucleotides: TGTGCCTGGAGTGTATATGGGCAGGTCAATCAGCCCCAGCATTTT. This sequence encodes CAWSVYGQVNQPQHF. The chain joins TRBV30 to TRBJ1-5; the D is unclear. The CDR3 length is 15 residues. The germline gives CDR1 GTSNPN, CDR2 SVGIG (reference sequence). The V end lost 0 bases, the J end lost 3 bases, and 12 bases lay between the germline ends.

This clone was counted only a few times. The V call is TRBV4-2, the J call TRBJ1-6, with 8 bases lining up with TRBD1. Germline CDR1 is LGHNA and CDR2 is YNFKEQ. The V and J ends lost 2 bases and 9 bases, in that order; junction bases with no gene match: 6. The CDR3 has 15 residues. This chain's CDR3 is CASSQQQGGASPLHF. The CDR3 coding sequence is TGTGCCAGCAGCCAACAACAGGGGGGGGCTTCACCCCTCCACTTT.

This clone was counted only a few times. J is TRBJ2-2 and V is TRBV6-6; 12 bases line up with TRBD2. The CDR3 is made up of 16 amino acids. CDR1 and CDR2 from the germline V gene are MNHNY and SVGAGI (reference sequence). V gave up 6 bases and J gave up 5 bases; unmatched junction bases: 7. The CDR3 DNA follows: TGTGCCAGCAGCCCGATGACTAGCGGGAGAACCGGGGAGCTGTTTTTT. This encodes CASSPMTSGRTGELFF.

There are a few counts of this clone. This chain links TRBV9 with TRBJ2-1, with D perhaps matching TRBD1 (5 bases). CDR1 is SGDLS, CDR2 YYNGEE, per germline. This CDR3 is built from 15 residues. V lost 4 bases and J lost 3, with 14 bases in between. The CDR3 nucleotides read TGTGCCAGCAGCCCCGGCGACAGATACTACAATGAGCAGTTCTTC. Protein: CASSPGDRYYNEQFF.

The table lists this clone with a few counts. This chain connects TRBV5-6 to TRBJ2-1; 8 bases fit TRBD1. The CDR3 length is 14 residues. Germline loops: CDR1 SGHDT, CDR2 YYEEEE. Unmatched junction bases numbered 8, after V lost 4 bases and J lost 8 bases. The CDR3 spells CASSRAGGIDEQFF. CDR3 DNA: TGTGCCAGCAGCAGGGCAGGGGGCATCGATGAGCAGTTCTTC.

This clone was picked up a small number of times. The chain has TRBV7-8 and TRBJ2-1; possible D gene TRBD1, 5 bases. V shed 5 bases and J shed 11 bases, with 16 bases lying between them. CDR3 size: 13 residues. Germline V gene data show CDR1 as SGHVS and CDR2 as FQNEAQ. The CDR3 DNA reads as TGTGCCAGCAGCCAAGCACAGGAGAGTAAGCAGTTCTTC. This translates into CASSQAQESKQFF.

This clone turned up a few times. The J gene is TRBJ2-1, the V gene TRBV14; D is ambiguous. Per germline, CDR1 SGHDN and CDR2 FVKESK. The length of the CDR3 is 13 residues. V was trimmed by 4 bases and J by 8 bases, leaving 12 bases between them. The CDR3 protein is CASSPPAVDEQFF. The CDR3 DNA is TGTGCCAGCAGCCCCCCGGCGGTAGATGAGCAGTTCTTC. Full variable domain (rest looked up from reference TRBV14 and TRBJ2-1): EAGVTQFPSHSVIEKGQTVTLRCDPISGHDNLYWYRRVMGKEIKFLLHFVKESKQDESGMPNNRFLAERTGGTYSTLKVQPAELEDSGVYFCASSPPAVDEQFFGPGTRLTVL.

This clone appeared a few times. This chain joins TRBV19 and TRBJ1-5; the D gene is possibly TRBD1 (6 bases). The CDR3 covers 15 residues. Trimming shortened V by 7 bases and J by 0 bases, and 13 bases separated the two germline ends. Germline V gene data show CDR1 as LNHDA and CDR2 as SQIVND (reference sequence). The CDR3 sequence: CASTDRIHSNQPQHF. In nucleotides, the CDR3 is TGTGCCAGTACCGACAGGATTCATAGCAATCAGCCCCAGCATTTT.

The chain uses TRBV6-5 and TRBJ1-2, with D possibly TRBD1 on 5 matching bases. Germline CDR1 is MNHEY and CDR2 is SVGAGI. This CDR3 region has 15 residues. The germline V and J ends were trimmed by 5 bases and 0 bases, with 13 bases remaining between them. CDR3 coding DNA: TGTGCCAGCAGTCCCCGAGGGGATACTAACTATGGCTACACCTTC. This codes for CASSPRGDTNYGYTF.

This clone was seen many times. The rearrangement links TRBV28 to TRBJ2-2; 7 bases are a match to TRBD1. Germline CDR1 is MDHEN and CDR2 is SYDVKM. The V segment lost 6 bases and the J segment 4 bases; nucleotides outside the gene matches: 5. This CDR3 region has 14 residues. CDR3 amino acids: CASRQGRVTGELFF. CDR3 bases: TGTGCCAGCAGACAGGGGCGGGTCACCGGGGAGCTGTTTTTT.

This clone has a handful of counts. The chain employs TRBV5-1 and TRBJ2-3, with D perhaps TRBD2 (5 bases). Trimming stripped 5 bases from V and 4 bases from J, with 11 bases between. Germline lookup yields CDR1 SGHRS and CDR2 YFSETQ. This CDR3 spans 13 amino acids. CDR3: CASRSSTSDTQYF. DNA for the CDR3: TGCGCCAGCAGGTCTAGCACCTCAGATACGCAGTATTTT.

This clone was seen repeatedly, ten times or more. The V call is TRBV6-1, the J call TRBJ1-2; no clear D. This CDR3 region has 14 residues. Germline V gene sequence: CDR1 MNHNS, CDR2 SASEGT. The V end was cut by 6 bases, the J end by 6 bases, with 17 bases between. The DNA for the CDR3 is TGTGCCAGCAGCGCTTGGGGAGTGGGTAATGGCTACACCTTC. Amino acid sequence: CASSAWGVGNGYTF.

This clone was detected a few times. The CDR3 region is CASSPGTVYGYTF. For the CDR3, the DNA is TGTGCCAGCAGTCCTGGGACAGTCTATGGCTACACCTTC. The chain employs TRBV2 and TRBJ1-2; the match to TRBD1 covers 7 bases. Germline assignment: CDR1 SNHLY and CDR2 FYNNEI. V dropped 5 bases and J dropped 4; count of bases not matched to a gene: 4. There are 13 residues in the CDR3.

The chain combines TRBV11-3 with TRBJ2-3, with 7 bases identical to TRBD1. V lost 5 bases, J lost 13 bases, and 9 bases stayed unmatched. Germline V gene data show CDR1 as SGHNT and CDR2 as YENEEA. The CDR3 has 12 residues. As DNA, the CDR3 is TGTGCCAGCAGCCTAAGAGGGACAGAAGAGTATTTT. Amino acid sequence: CASSLRGTEEYF.

This clone was seen many times. The CDR3 sequence is CASSTNTLGEQFF. CDR3 bases: TGTGCCAGCAGTACCAACACCCTGGGTGAGCAGTTCTTC. The gene calls are TRBV14 and TRBJ2-1; no reliable D call. This CDR3 comprises 13 residues. The germline V gene encodes CDR1 SGHDN and CDR2 FVKESK. Trimming took off 6 bases at V and 9 bases at J, with 15 bases between the two ends.